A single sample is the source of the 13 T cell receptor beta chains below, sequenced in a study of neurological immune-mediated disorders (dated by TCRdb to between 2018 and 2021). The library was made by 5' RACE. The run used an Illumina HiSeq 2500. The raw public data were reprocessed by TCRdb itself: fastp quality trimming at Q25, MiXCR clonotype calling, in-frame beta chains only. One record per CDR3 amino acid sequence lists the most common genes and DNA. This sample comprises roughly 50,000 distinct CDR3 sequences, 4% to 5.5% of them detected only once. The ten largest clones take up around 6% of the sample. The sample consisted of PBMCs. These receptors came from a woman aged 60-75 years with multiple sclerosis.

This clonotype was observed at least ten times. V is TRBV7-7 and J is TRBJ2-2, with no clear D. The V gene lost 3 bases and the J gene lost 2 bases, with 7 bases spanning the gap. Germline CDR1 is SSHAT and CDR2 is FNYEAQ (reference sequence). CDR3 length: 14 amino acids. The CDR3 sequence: CASSFDLNTGELFF. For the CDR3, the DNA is TGTGCCAGCAGCTTCGACTTAAACACCGGGGAGCTGTTTTTT.

The CDR3 loop is CASSPNGIQETQYF. The DNA of the CDR3 is TGTGCCAGCTCACCTAACGGGATTCAAGAGACCCAGTACTTC. This chain uses TRBV18 with TRBJ2-5, with a possible D match to TRBD2 (5 bases). The ends were cut back, 3 bases at V and 2 bases at J, with 10 bases in the middle. Germline CDR1 KGHSH, CDR2 LQKENI. The CDR3 totals 14 residues. Full variable domain (rest looked up from reference TRBV18 and TRBJ2-5): NAGVMQNPRHLVRRRGQEARLRCSPMKGHSHVYWYRQLPEEGLKFMVYLQKENIIDESGMPKERFSAEFPKEGPSILRIQQVVRGDSAAYFCASSPNGIQETQYFGPGTRLLVL.

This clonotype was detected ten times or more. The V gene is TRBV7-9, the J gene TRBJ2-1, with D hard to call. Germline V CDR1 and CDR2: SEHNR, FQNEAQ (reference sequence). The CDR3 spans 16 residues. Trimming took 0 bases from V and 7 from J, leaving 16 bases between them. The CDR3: CASSLAQTFGGNEQFF. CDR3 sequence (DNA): TGTGCCAGCAGCTTAGCGCAAACCTTCGGCGGAAATGAGCAGTTCTTC.

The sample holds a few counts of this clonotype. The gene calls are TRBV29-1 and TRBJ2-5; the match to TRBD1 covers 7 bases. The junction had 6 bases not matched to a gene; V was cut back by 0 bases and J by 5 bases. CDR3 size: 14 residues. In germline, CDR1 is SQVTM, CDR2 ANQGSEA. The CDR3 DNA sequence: TGCAGCGTTGAAGATGCTCGCAGGGGGGAGACCCAGTACTTC. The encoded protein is CSVEDARRGETQYF.

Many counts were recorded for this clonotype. Here the CDR3 reads CASSLPGPNTGELFF. The CDR3 coding sequence is TGCGCCAGCAGCTTGCCGGGACCCAACACCGGGGAGCTGTTTTTT. This rearrangement joins TRBV5-1 to TRBJ2-2; D is perhaps TRBD1 or TRBD2 (5 bases each). V lost 1 base and J lost 2, with 9 bases in between. Germline CDR1 is SGHRS and CDR2 is YFSETQ. The CDR3 has 15 amino acids.

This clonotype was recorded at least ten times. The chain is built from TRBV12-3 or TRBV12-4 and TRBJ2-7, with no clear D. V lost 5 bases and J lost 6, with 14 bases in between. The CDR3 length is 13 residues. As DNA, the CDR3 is TGTGCCAGCAGTAGCCTGGTCCGTGGCGAGCAGTACTTC. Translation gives CASSSLVRGEQYF.

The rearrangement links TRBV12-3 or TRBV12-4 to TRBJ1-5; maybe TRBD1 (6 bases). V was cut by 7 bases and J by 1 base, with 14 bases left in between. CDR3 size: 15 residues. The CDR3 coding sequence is TGTGCCAGCAAAAAGACAGGAGGGAGCAATCAGCCCCAGCATTTT. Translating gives CASKKTGGSNQPQHF.

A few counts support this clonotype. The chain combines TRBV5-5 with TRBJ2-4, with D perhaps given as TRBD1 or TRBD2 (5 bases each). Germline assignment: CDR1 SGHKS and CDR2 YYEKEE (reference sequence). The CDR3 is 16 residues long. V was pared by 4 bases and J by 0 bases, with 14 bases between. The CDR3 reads CASSPSGSRAKNIQYF. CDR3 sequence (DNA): TGTGCCAGCAGCCCTTCAGGGAGTCGAGCCAAAAACATTCAGTACTTC.

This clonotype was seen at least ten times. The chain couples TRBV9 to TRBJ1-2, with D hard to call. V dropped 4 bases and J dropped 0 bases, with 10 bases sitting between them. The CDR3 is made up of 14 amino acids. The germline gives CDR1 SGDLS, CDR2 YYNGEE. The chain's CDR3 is CASSPGYSNYGYTF. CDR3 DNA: TGTGCCAGCAGCCCCGGATACTCTAACTATGGCTACACCTTC.

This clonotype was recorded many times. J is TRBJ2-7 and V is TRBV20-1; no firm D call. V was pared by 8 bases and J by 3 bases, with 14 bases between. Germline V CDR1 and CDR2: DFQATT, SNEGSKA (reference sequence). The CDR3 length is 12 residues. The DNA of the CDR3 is TGCAGTACCGGCCGATTTAACTACGAGCAGTACTTC. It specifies CSTGRFNYEQYF.

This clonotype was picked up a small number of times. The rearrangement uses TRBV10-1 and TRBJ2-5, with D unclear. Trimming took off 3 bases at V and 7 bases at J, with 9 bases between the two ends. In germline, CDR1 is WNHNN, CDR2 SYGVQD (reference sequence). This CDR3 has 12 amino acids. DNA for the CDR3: TGCGCCAGCAGTGAACAATTGGGGACCCAGTACTTC. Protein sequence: CASSEQLGTQYF.

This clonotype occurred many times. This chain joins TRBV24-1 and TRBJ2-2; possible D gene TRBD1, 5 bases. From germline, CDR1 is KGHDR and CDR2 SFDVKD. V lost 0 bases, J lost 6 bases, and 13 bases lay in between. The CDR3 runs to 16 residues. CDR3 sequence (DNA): TGTGCCACCAGTGATTTGCAGGCAGGGTGGGCCGGGGAGCTGTTTTTT. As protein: CATSDLQAGWAGELFF.

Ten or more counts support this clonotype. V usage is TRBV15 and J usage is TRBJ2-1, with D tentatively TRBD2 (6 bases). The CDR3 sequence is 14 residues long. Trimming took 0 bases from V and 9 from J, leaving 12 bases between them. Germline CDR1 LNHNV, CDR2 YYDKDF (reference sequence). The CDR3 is CATSREATSGEQFF. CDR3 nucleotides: TGTGCCACCAGCAGAGAGGCGACTAGTGGTGAGCAGTTCTTC.